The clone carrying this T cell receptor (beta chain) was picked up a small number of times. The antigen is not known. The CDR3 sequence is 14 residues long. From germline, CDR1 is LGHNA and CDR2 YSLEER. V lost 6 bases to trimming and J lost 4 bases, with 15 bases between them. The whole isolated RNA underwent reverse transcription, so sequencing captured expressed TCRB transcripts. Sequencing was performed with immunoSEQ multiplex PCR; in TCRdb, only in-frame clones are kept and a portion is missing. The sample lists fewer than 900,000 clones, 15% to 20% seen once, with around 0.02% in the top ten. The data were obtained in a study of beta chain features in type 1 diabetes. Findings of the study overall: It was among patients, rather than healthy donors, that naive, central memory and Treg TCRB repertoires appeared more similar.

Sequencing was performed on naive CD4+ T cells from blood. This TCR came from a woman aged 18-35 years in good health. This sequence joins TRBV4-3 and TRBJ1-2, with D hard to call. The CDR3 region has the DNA TGCGCCAGCAGTAACCGGGAATCCCTCTATGGCTACACCTTC. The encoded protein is CASSNRESLYGYTF.